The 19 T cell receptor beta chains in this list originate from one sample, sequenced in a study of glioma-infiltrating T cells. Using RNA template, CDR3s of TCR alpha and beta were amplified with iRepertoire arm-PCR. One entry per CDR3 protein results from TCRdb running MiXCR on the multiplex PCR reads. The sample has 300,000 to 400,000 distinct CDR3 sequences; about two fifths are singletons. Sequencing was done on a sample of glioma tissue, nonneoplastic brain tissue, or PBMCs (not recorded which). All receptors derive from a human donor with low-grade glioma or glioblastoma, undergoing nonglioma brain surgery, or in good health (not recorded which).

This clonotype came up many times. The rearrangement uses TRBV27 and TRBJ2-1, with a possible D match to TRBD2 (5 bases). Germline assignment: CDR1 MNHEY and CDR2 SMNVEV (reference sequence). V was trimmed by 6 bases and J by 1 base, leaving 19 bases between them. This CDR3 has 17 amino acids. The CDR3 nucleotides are TGTGCCAGCAGCACCTCTCCCGCGGGCTTATCCTACAATGAGCAGTTCTTC. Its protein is CASSTSPAGLSYNEQFF.

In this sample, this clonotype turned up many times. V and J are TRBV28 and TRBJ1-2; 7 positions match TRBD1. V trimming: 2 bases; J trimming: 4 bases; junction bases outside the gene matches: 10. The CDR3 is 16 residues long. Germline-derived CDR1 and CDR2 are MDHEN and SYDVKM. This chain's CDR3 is CASSLGVTGEAYGYTF. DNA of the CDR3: TGTGCCAGCAGTTTAGGTGTAACAGGGGAGGCCTATGGCTACACCTTC.

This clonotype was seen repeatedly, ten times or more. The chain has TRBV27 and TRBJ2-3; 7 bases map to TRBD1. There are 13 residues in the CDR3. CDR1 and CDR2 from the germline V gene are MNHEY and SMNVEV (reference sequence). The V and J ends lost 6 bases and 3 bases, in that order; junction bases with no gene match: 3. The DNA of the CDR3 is TGTGCCAGCAGACCGGACAGGACAGATACGCAGTATTTT. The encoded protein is CASRPDRTDTQYF.

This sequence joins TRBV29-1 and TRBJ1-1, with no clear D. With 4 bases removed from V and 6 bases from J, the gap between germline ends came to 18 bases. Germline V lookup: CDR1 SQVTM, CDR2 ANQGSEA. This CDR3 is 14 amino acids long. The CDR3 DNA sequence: TGCAGCGTTGCCCTACTGACACGGTCTTCTGAAGCTTTCTTT. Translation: CSVALLTRSSEAFF.

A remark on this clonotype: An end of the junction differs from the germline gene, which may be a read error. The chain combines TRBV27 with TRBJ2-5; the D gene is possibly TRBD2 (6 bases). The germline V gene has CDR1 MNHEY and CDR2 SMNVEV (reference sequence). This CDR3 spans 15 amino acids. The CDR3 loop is CASSRDPSGSETPYF. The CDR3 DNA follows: TGTGCCAGCAGTCGAGACCCCAGCGGGTCGGAGACCCCGTACTTC.

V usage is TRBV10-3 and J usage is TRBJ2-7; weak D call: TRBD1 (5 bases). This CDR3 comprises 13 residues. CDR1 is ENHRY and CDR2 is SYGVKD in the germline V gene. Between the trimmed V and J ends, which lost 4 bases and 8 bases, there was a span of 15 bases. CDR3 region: CAISGSQGFKQYF. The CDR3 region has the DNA TGTGCCATCAGTGGATCCCAGGGATTCAAGCAGTACTTC.

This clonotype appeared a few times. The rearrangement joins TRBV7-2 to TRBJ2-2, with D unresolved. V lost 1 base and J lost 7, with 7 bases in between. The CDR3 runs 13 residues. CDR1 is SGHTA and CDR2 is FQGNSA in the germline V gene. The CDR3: CASSLDLGGELFF. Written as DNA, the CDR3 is TGTGCCAGCAGCTTAGATTTGGGCGGGGAGCTGTTTTTT. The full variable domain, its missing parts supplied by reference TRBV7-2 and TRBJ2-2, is GAGVSQSPSNKVTEKGKDVELRCDPISGHTALYWYRQSLGQGLEFLIYFQGNSAPDKSGLPSDRFSAERTGGSVSTLTIQRTQQEDSAVYLCASSLDLGGELFFGEGSRLTVL.

The CDR3 region has the DNA TGTGCCAGCAGTTTCCACGGACAGGGCGGGGTTAGCGGAGCCTACAATGAGCAGTTCTTC. As protein: CASSFHGQGGVSGAYNEQFF. The chain combines TRBV28 with TRBJ2-1; 8 bases are a match to TRBD1. V dropped 3 bases and J dropped 2; count of bases not matched to a gene: 18. The V gene's germline CDR1 is MDHEN and CDR2 SYDVKM. The CDR3 runs 20 residues.

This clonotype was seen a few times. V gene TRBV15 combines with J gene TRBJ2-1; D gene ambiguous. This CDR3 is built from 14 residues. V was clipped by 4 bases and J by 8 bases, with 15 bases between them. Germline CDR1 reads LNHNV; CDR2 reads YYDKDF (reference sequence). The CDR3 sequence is CATSMGVLGYEQFF. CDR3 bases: TGTGCCACCAGCATGGGTGTACTCGGCTATGAGCAGTTCTTC. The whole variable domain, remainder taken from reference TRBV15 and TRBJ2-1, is DAMVIQNPRYQVTQFGKPVTLSCSQTLNHNVMYWYQQKSSQAPKLLFHYYDKDFNNEADTPDNFQSRRPNTSFCFLDIRSPGLGDTAMYLCATSMGVLGYEQFFGPGTRLTVL.

CDR3 amino acids: CASSQDSLNTEAFF. The CDR3 nucleotides are TGTGCCAGCAGCCAAGACAGCTTGAACACTGAAGCTTTCTTT. V and J are TRBV4-2 and TRBJ1-1; D call uncertain. CDR1 is LGHNA, CDR2 YNFKEQ, per germline. The CDR3 length is 14 residues. V was pared by 0 bases and J by 0 bases, with 5 bases between.

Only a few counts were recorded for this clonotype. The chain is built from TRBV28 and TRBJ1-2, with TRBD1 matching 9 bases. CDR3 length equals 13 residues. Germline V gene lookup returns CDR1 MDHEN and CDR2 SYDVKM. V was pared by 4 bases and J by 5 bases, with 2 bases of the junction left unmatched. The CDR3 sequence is CASSWDRAYGYTF. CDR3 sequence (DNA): TGTGCCAGCAGTTGGGACAGGGCGTATGGCTACACCTTC.

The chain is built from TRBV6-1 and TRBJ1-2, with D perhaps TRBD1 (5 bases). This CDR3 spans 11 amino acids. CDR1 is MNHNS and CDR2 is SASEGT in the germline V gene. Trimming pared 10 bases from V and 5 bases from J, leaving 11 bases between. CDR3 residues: CATTDTYGYTF. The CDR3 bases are TGTGCCACCACGGACACTTATGGCTACACCTTC.

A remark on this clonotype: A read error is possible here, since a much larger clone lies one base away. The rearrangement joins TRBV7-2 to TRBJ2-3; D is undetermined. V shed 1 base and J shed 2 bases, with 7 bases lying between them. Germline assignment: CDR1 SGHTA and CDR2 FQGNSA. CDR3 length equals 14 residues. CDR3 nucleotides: TGTGCCAGCAGCTTAGGGGTCTACACAGATACGCAGTATTTT. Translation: CASSLGVYTDTQYF.

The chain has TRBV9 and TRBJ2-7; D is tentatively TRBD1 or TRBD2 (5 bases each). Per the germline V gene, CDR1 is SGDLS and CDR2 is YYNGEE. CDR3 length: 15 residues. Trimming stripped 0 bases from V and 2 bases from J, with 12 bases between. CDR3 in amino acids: CASSVAGRYPYEQYF. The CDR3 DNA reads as TGTGCCAGCAGCGTAGCGGGACGGTATCCCTACGAGCAGTACTTC.

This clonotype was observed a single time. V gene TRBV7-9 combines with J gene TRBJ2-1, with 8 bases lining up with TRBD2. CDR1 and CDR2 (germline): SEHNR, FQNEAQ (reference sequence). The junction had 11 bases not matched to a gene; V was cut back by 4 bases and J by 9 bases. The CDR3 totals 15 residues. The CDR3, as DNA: TGTGCCAGCAGCTCCCTTACTAGCGGTCTGAGTGAGCAGTTCTTC. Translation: CASSSLTSGLSEQFF.

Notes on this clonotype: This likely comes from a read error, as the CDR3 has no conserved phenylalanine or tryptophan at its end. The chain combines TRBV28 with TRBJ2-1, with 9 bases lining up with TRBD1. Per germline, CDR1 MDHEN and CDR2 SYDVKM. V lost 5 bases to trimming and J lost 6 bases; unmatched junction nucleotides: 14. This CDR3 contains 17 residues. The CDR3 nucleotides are TGTGCCAGCAGTCTCCTGACGGGACAGGGTGGGTCCAATGAGCAGTTCTCC. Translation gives CASSLLTGQGGSNEQFS.

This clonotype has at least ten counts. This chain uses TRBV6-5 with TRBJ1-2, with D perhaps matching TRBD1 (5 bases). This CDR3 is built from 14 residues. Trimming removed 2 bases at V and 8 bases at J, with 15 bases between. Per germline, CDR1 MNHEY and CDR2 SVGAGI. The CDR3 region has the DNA TGTGCCAGCAGTTACCTCCCGACGGGGGGAGGCTACACCTTC. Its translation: CASSYLPTGGGYTF.

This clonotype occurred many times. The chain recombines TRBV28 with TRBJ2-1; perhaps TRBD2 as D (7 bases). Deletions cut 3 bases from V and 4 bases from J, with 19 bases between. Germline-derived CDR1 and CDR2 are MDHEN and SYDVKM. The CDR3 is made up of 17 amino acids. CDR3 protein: CASSFSRWGGDYNEQFF. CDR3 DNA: TGTGCCAGCAGTTTCTCCCGCTGGGGGGGCGATTACAATGAGCAGTTCTTC.

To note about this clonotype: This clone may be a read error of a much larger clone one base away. The chain's CDR3 is CASSAGTSGSRAGELFF. The CDR3, as DNA: TGTGCCAGCAGCGCCGGGACTAGCGGGAGTAGGGCCGGGGAGCTGTTTTTT. The chain uses TRBV27 and TRBJ2-2; 14 positions match TRBD2. The CDR3 length is 17 residues. CDR1 and CDR2 (germline): MNHEY, SMNVEV (reference sequence). V dropped 6 bases and J dropped 6; count of bases not matched to a gene: 9.